This T cell receptor beta chain stems from a study of blood T cell repertoires in COVID-19. On the study more broadly: The United States, Italy and Spain were the sources of the acute and convalescent COVID-19 samples. T cells, B-cell-depleted T cells, or PBMCs provided the cDNA or gDNA that served as material.

This clone was counted between two and nine times. Per the original methods: Estimates of nucleated cell counts were drawn from the amplification of reference gene primers. The table came from immunoSEQ multiplex PCR; TCRdb's copy has only in-frame clones and leaves some out. V, J and clone size were drawn from that table, and D and trimming were deduced from the DNA. The table has 150,000 to 180,000 clones, about 79% seen once; the top ten hold approximately 10%. This TCR was recovered from a woman aged 45-60 years with acute or convalescent COVID-19. The specimen sequenced was peripheral blood.

The chain's CDR3 is CASSVRQPQPQHF. The DNA for the CDR3 is TGTGCCAGCAGTGTGAGGCAGCCCCAGCCCCAGCATTTT. J is TRBJ1-5 and V is TRBV6-4, with no clear D. The CDR3 is made up of 13 amino acids. Germline V gene data show CDR1 as MRHNA and CDR2 as SNTAGT. The ends were cut back, 4 bases at V and 7 bases at J, with 11 bases in the middle.